The 2 T cell receptor beta chains given below trace back to one sample, sequenced in a study of Ad26.COV2.S vaccination and SARS-CoV-2 variants. Treatment given: roughly 20 received Ad26.COV2.S at low or high dose, single or two shots; 5 received placebo; per-sample allocation not given. Day 63 following the first vaccine or placebo injection was when the samples were taken. Method: immunoSEQ multiplex PCR; TCRdb's copy keeps in-frame clones and lacks some. The sample gives 300,000 to 400,000 clones, approximately 86% of which show up once; roughly 10% is in the top ten. The specimen comprised peripheral blood, sampled in a trial of Ad26.COV2.S vaccine versus placebo. These receptors were collected from a person aged 18-60 years who received the Ad26.COV2.S COVID-19 vaccine or a placebo.

The chain recombines TRBV7-3 with TRBJ2-5; D might be TRBD1 (5 bases). Trimming cost V 4 bases and J 1 base, with 7 bases left between them. Germline-derived CDR1 and CDR2 are SGHTA and FQGTGA. The CDR3 extends over 13 amino acids. The CDR3 DNA follows: TGTGCCAGCAGCTCGACAGCCCAAGAGACCCAGTACTTC. This sequence encodes CASSSTAQETQYF.

This clone has only one observation. The V and J genes are TRBV3-1 (or the pseudogene TRBV3-2) and TRBJ1-5; TRBD1 might be the D (6 bases). Germline V CDR1 and CDR2: LGHDT, YNNKEL (reference sequence). This CDR3 is built from 15 residues. The germline V and J ends were trimmed by 0 bases and 7 bases, with 13 bases remaining between them. The CDR3 region has the DNA TGTGCCAGCAGCCAAGATCGGACAGTCACCCAGCCCCAGCATTTT. This codes for CASSQDRTVTQPQHF.